This T cell receptor (beta chain) was recorded in a study of T cell responses to AZD1222 COVID-19 vaccine. Overall study findings and caveats: Spike-spanning, vaccine-associated CD4 TCRs were dominant at 160-218 and 743-854.

Turning to this clone: The antigen is undetermined.

Here immunoSEQ multiplex PCR was the method, and the copy in TCRdb shows in-frame clones only, minus some. The table lists 90,000 to 120,000 clones, 89% of them singletons. Germline CDR1 and CDR2: SGHNT and YENEEA. The germline V and J ends were trimmed by 0 bases and 3 bases, with 4 bases remaining between them. This CDR3 contains 13 residues. The sequencing here drew on peripheral blood, taken on day 0 of AZD1222 vaccination. The chain joins TRBV11-3 to TRBJ2-3, with unresolved D. The receptor was derived from an adult in good health. CDR3 nucleotides: TGTGCCAGCAGCTTAGAGGAGACAGATACGCAGTATTTT. It is translated as CASSLEETDTQYF.